This T cell receptor (beta chain) was found in a study of technical replicates of blood from several donors. The table came from immunoSEQ multiplex PCR; TCRdb's copy has only in-frame clones and leaves some out. The sample yields about 75,000 clones, 95% to 98% seen once. This clone appeared once. The CDR3 sequence is 18 residues long. V shed 0 bases and J 4 bases; nucleotides not matched to a gene: 10. Germline V gives CDR1 LNHNV, CDR2 YYDKDF (reference sequence). The TCR originated in a human donor in good health. The V gene is TRBV15, the J gene TRBJ2-2; 8 nucleotides match TRBD2. The sample was T cells isolated from PBMCs. CDR3 region: CATSRDIGLAVGTGELFF. DNA for the CDR3: TGTGCCACCAGCAGAGATATAGGACTAGCTGTTGGCACCGGGGAGCTGTTTTTT. Looking up the rest from reference TRBV15 and TRBJ2-2 gives the full variable domain: DAMVIQNPRYQVTQFGKPVTLSCSQTLNHNVMYWYQQKSSQAPKLLFHYYDKDFNNEADTPDNFQSRRPNTSFCFLDIRSPGLGDTAMYLCATSRDIGLAVGTGELFFGEGSRLTVL.